A selection of T cell receptor beta chains follows, all from one sample in a study of T cell changes during pregnancy in multiple sclerosis. Assay used: immunoSEQ multiplex PCR; TCRdb lists only in-frame clones, some missing. The data show roughly 88,000 clones, with roughly 90% seen just once and over 1.5% held by the top ten. Sequencing was performed on peripheral blood, taken in the first trimester of pregnancy. Every receptor here comes from a female donor with multiple sclerosis, enrolled in a pregnancy study. CDR3s include the opening cysteine and the closing phenylalanine or tryptophan. A D gene is named only where the DNA matches it firmly. Clone sizes are given selectively: once, few, many, or a class where the clone is expanded.

d_gene,j_gene,v_gene,len,abundance,CDR3nt,CDR3aa
NA,TRBJ1-4,TRBV7-9,16,NA,TGTGCCAGCAGCTACTGGGACGGGAGGTTTCATGAAAAACTGTTTTTT,CASSYWDGRFHEKLFF
NA,TRBJ1-3,TRBV9,16,once,TGTGCCAGCAGCCGCCGGGGGGTCATCTCTGGAAACACCATATATTTT,CASSRRGVISGNTIYF
TRBD1,TRBJ1-5,TRBV15,16,NA,TGTGCCACCAGCAGAGATCTGGGACAGTTTGATCAGCCCCAGCATTTT,CATSRDLGQFDQPQHF
TRBD1,TRBJ2-7,TRBV10-3,12,NA,TGTGCCATCGGGGGACAGACCTACGAGCAGTACTTC,CAIGGQTYEQYF
NA,TRBJ1-2,TRBV14,18,NA,TGTGCCAGCAGCCTGGAAACGGGACTGGTGTCTTCTAACTATGGCTACACCTTC,CASSLETGLVSSNYGYTF
NA,TRBJ1-4,TRBV27,16,NA,TGTGCCAGCAGTTTTGGGGGGGTAGCAACTAATGAAAAACTGTTTTTT,CASSFGGVATNEKLFF
NA,TRBJ2-5,TRBV7-3,13,NA,TGTGCCAGCAGCTTAAGGCGGGCAGAGACCCAGTACTTC,CASSLRRAETQYF
NA,TRBJ1-5,TRBV28,12,NA,TGTGCCAGCAGTTTGGGAGTTCAGCCCCAGCATTTT,CASSLGVQPQHF
NA,TRBJ2-5,TRBV29-1,14,NA,TGCAGCGTTGATCGGCAGGGGAAACAAGAGACCCAGTACTTC,CSVDRQGKQETQYF
NA,TRBJ2-3,TRBV2,16,NA,TGTGCCAGCAGGGAACAACAGGGATGGGGCACAGATACGCAGTATTTT,CASREQQGWGTDTQYF
NA,TRBJ1-2,TRBV4-3,17,once,TGCGCCAGCAGCCAAGATGAGTACGAGAGAAATAACTATGGCTACACCTTC,CASSQDEYERNNYGYTF
TRBD2,TRBJ2-5,TRBV7-9,13,NA,TGTGCCAGCAGCCCTCTCGGGGGGGAGACCCAGTACTTC,CASSPLGGETQYF
NA,TRBJ2-7,TRBV28,15,NA,TGTGCCAGCAGTTCCCCCGGACAGCTACAGTACGAGCAGTACTTC,CASSSPGQLQYEQYF
TRBD1,TRBJ1-5,TRBV28,17,NA,TGTGCCAGCAGTTTAAAAGGCGGGACAGGGTACAATCAGCCCCAGCATTTT,CASSLKGGTGYNQPQHF
TRBD2,TRBJ2-1,TRBV5-6,16,NA,TGTGCCAGCAGCCTCAGGACTAGCGGGAGTACCCATGAGCAGTTCTTC,CASSLRTSGSTHEQFF
TRBD2,TRBJ2-7,TRBV6-1,17,NA,TGTGCCAGCAGTGAACCGGTGGTAGCGGGAGGGATCTACGAGCAGTACTTC,CASSEPVVAGGIYEQYF
TRBD1,TRBJ1-6,TRBV30,14,NA,TGTGCCTGGAGCGGGGGACAGGGCGGATCACCCCTCCACTTT,CAWSGGQGGSPLHF
TRBD1,TRBJ2-2,TRBV28,15,NA,TGTGCCAGCAGCCGTTTCGGGACAGTGACCGGGGAGCTGTTTTTT,CASSRFGTVTGELFF
NA,TRBJ1-1,TRBV5-5,17,once,TGTGCCAGCAGCTTGGCAGGATATGGGTTCGGGGACACTGAAGCTTTCTTT,CASSLAGYGFGDTEAFF
TRBD1,TRBJ2-7,TRBV28,16,NA,TGTGCCAGCAGTTCCCTAAAAAAGGGGGCGGGTGACGAGCAGTACTTC,CASSSLKKGAGDEQYF
NA,TRBJ2-7,TRBV7-2,13,few,TGTGCCAGCAGGTTCGAGCCGGGGAACGAGCAGTACTTC,CASRFEPGNEQYF
TRBD1,TRBJ1-2,TRBV27,12,NA,TGTGCCAGCAGTTTTGCAGGGGGGGGCTACACCTTC,CASSFAGGGYTF
TRBD1,TRBJ1-1,TRBV19,14,few,TGTGCCAGTAGTATACTAGGGACAGCATATGAAGCTTTCTTT,CASSILGTAYEAFF
NA,TRBJ1-1,TRBV30,11,once,TGTGCCTGGAGTGTTCAGGCTGAAGCTTTCTTT,CAWSVQAEAFF
TRBD2,TRBJ2-2,TRBV2,14,NA,TGTGCCACCGCGGGGGGGCTTGGCACCGGGGAGCTGTTTTTT,CATAGGLGTGELFF
NA,TRBJ1-2,TRBV5-1,15,NA,TGCGCCAGCAGCTTGGATGGCAGGGGCAACTATGGCTACACCTTC,CASSLDGRGNYGYTF
TRBD2,TRBJ2-5,TRBV4-1,14,NA,TGCGCCAGCAGCCTTCGGACTAGCGGAGAGACCCAGTACTTC,CASSLRTSGETQYF
NA,TRBJ1-1,TRBV29-1,13,NA,TGCAGCGTTGAAGTCGGGGATTACACTGAAGCTTTCTTT,CSVEVGDYTEAFF
NA,TRBJ2-7,TRBV15,13,NA,TGTGCCACCAGCAGTATCCGGGGCTACGAGCAGTACTTC,CATSSIRGYEQYF
NA,TRBJ2-1,TRBV10-3,14,NA,TGTGCCATCAGTGAGGGGAGTAGATCGAATGAGCAGTTCTTC,CAISEGSRSNEQFF
NA,TRBJ1-2,TRBV28,15,NA,TGTGCCAGCAGTCCCACGGTCGGGGGGTACTATGGCTACACCTTC,CASSPTVGGYYGYTF
NA,TRBJ2-5,TRBV19,15,NA,TGTGCCAGTAGTATAGGAGGCGGAATTCAAGAGACCCAGTACTTC,CASSIGGGIQETQYF
TRBD2,TRBJ2-5,TRBV5-1,14,once,TGCGCCAGCAGCCGGACTAGCGGGACAGAGACCCAGTACTTC,CASSRTSGTETQYF
NA,TRBJ1-3,TRBV28,15,NA,TGTGCCAGCAGTGGGGGGTTTGGTGCTGGAAACACCATATATTTT,CASSGGFGAGNTIYF
NA,TRBJ1-5,TRBV6-1,14,NA,TGTGCCAGTCGAGGGGCGGGGATCAATCAGCCCCAGCATTTT,CASRGAGINQPQHF
TRBD2,TRBJ2-3,TRBV5-6,17,NA,TGTGCCAGCAGCTTGGGCTCTAGCGGGAGATGGGCGGATACGCAGTATTTT,CASSLGSSGRWADTQYF
NA,TRBJ1-1,TRBV21-1,16,NA,TGTGCCAGCAGCAAACGGGCGGGTTCGGCCGACACTGAAGCTTTCTTT,CASSKRAGSADTEAFF
NA,TRBJ2-2,TRBV5-1,14,NA,TGCGCCAGCAGCTTAGACAGATCCACCGGGGAGCTGTTTTTT,CASSLDRSTGELFF
TRBD2,TRBJ2-6,TRBV19,18,NA,TGTGCCAGTAGTATAATAGCGGGAGTACTCTCCGGGGCCAACGTCCTGACTTTC,CASSIIAGVLSGANVLTF
TRBD1,TRBJ2-2,TRBV19,16,NA,TGTGCCAGTAGTTACGGGACAGGGGTGTATGCCGGGGAGCTGTTTTTT,CASSYGTGVYAGELFF
NA,TRBJ1-1,TRBV7-2,14,NA,TGTGCCAGCAGCTTCAACAGCGGGGGCACTGAAGCTTTCTTT,CASSFNSGGTEAFF
NA,TRBJ2-3,TRBV7-9,15,NA,TGTGCCAGCAGGGGCACGGGACTCCTCACAGATACGCAGTATTTT,CASRGTGLLTDTQYF
TRBD1,TRBJ1-1,TRBV15,17,NA,TGTGCCACCAGCAGAGATCGCAGGGGGCGAGGGAACACTGAAGCTTTCTTT,CATSRDRRGRGNTEAFF
NA,TRBJ2-7,TRBV30,11,once,TGTGCCTGGAGTGGTCCGCGAGAGCAGTACTTC,CAWSGPREQYF
NA,TRBJ1-3,TRBV4-2,15,once,TGTGCCAGCAGCCAAGGCGGAGGCTCTGGAAACACCATATATTTT,CASSQGGGSGNTIYF
TRBD2,TRBJ2-2,TRBV25-1,16,NA,TGTGCCAGCGGCCTAGCGGGAAGTAGACACGCCGGGGAGCTGTTTTTT,CASGLAGSRHAGELFF
TRBD1,TRBJ2-7,TRBV7-6,15,NA,TGTGCCAGCAGCGCGCAACAGGGGTTGTTTTACGAGCAGTACTTC,CASSAQQGLFYEQYF
NA,TRBJ2-7,TRBV30,12,NA,TGTGCCTGGAAACAGGGAACCTACGAGCAGTACTTC,CAWKQGTYEQYF
NA,TRBJ2-2,TRBV7-6,13,NA,TGTGCCAGCAGCTTATCCCTTTTGGGGGAGCTGTTTTTT,CASSLSLLGELFF
NA,TRBJ1-2,TRBV2,14,NA,TGTGCCAGCAGTGTTGACAGGACCAACTATGGCTACACCTTC,CASSVDRTNYGYTF
TRBD2,TRBJ2-6,TRBV18,20,once,TGTGCCAGCTCACTCCGCCCCACTAGCGGGCTGACGGCCGGGGCCAACGTCCTGACTTTC,CASSLRPTSGLTAGANVLTF